The entry below gives a single TCR beta chain sequence along with its context. This entry is derived from a study of blood T cell repertoires in COVID-19. Study in general: Spain, Italy and the United States supplied samples that represented acute and convalescent COVID-19.

Using immunoSEQ multiplex PCR, the repertoire was profiled, and TCRdb retains in-frame clones only, with some absent. The sample has about 190,000 clones; more than 60% are singletons. Germline loops: CDR1 SGHRS, CDR2 YFSETQ. V gave up 6 bases and J gave up 0 bases, with 10 bases separating them. The CDR3 runs 15 residues. The source material was peripheral blood. This clonotype was obtained from a man over 45 who had recovered from COVID-19. The chain employs TRBV5-1 and TRBJ1-6, with D possibly TRBD1 on 5 matching bases. The CDR3 sequence: CASMRDSSYNSPLHF. The CDR3 coding sequence is TGCGCCAGCATGAGAGACAGCTCCTATAATTCACCCCTCCACTTT.